The entry below describes one T cell receptor (beta chain). The antigen remains unidentified. These data belong to a study of OX40 agonist ivuxolimab in advanced cancers. Profiling relied on immunoSEQ multiplex PCR, and the TCRdb table lists in-frame clones only, not all of them. The table lists about 89,000 clones, around nine tenths of them singletons. Study-wide points: The study found that CD8+ T cells averaged more expanded clones than CD4+.

Germline V CDR1 and CDR2: MNHNS, SASEGT. V lost 6 bases, J lost 4 bases, and 8 bases stayed unmatched. CDR3 length: 14 amino acids. The chain links TRBV6-1 to TRBJ1-1; 7 nucleotides match TRBD1. The specimen was CD4+ or CD8+ T cells sorted from blood, collected in a trial of the OX40 agonist ivuxolimab. The TCR originated in an adult with an advanced solid tumor such as melanoma, head and neck, liver or kidney cancer. CDR3 protein: CASRTPGQITEAFF. The CDR3 DNA reads as TGTGCCAGCAGAACCCCGGGACAGATCACTGAAGCTTTCTTT.